The clone carrying this T cell receptor beta chain was counted at least ten times. Antigen specificity is unknown. The investigators amplified TCR beta CDR3 regions from RNA transcripts. The study used the HTBI primer set for a first-round RT-PCR of the TCR CDR3. TCRdb re-analysed the multiplex PCR reads in MiXCR, keeping a single row per CDR3 protein. This table holds 600,000 to 650,000 distinct CDR3 sequences, roughly 17% found once. This specimen comes from a study of T cells in Graves' hyperthyroidism and ophthalmopathy. Regarding the study as a whole: Blood also carried most thyroid clonotypes expanded above 0.001.

Clinicians diagnosed patients from clinical symptoms, serum thyroxine and TRAb, thyroid ultrasound and orbital computed tomography. Trimming removed 4 bases at V and 2 bases at J, with 10 bases between. The CDR3 spans 14 residues. The material sequenced was blood. This clonotype was obtained from a woman aged 25 to 45 with Graves' hyperthyroidism. The chain uses TRBV12-3 or TRBV12-4 and TRBJ2-3; D is undetermined. The CDR3 DNA reads as TGTGCCAGCAGTTCCCTAACTTCCACAGATACGCAGTATTTT. The encoded protein is CASSSLTSTDTQYF.